Below, one T cell receptor beta chain is given with its context. The antigen it recognizes is unknown. Qualities for individual bases were not recorded, and no much larger clone is one base off. V is cut by 8 bases and J by 1 base, and the space between the germline ends is 12 bases. The CDR3, from cysteine to phenylalanine, totals 14 residues. Here the CDR3 DNA is all that survives: 42 bases in frame from base 1. CDR1 MDHEN and CDR2 SYDVKM were looked up in the germline V gene. This sample was taken from a study of T cell changes during pregnancy in multiple sclerosis (dated by TCRdb to the late 2010s). A note on the overall study: The study examined how the T cell repertoire changed over the course of pregnancy in women with multiple sclerosis.

Preparation of the library involved the immunoSEQ multiplex PCR assay. TCRdb took over this immuneACCESS table, retaining in-frame rearrangements with V and J assigned. Such tables are incomplete; in checked studies, under half of the missing clones stem from an unresolved V gene, and the remainder is unexplained. Here the sample has some 44,000 clones; about nine tenths occur a single time. More than 0.95% of the sample is held by the ten biggest clonotypes. This clonotype originated in a female donor with multiple sclerosis, enrolled in a pregnancy study. The sample here was CD4+ T cells from peripheral blood mononuclear cells, taken in the second trimester of pregnancy. The rearranged segments are TRBV28 and TRBJ1-5; there is no confident call for the D gene. The CDR3 region has the sequence CASLSWESNQPQHF. The bases are TGTGCCAGCTTAAGTTGGGAGAGCAATCAGCCCCAGCATTTT. With the rest looked up from the reference TRBV28 and TRBJ1-5 genes rather than sequenced, the full variable domain is DVKVTQSSRYLVKRTGEKVFLECVQDMDHENMFWYRQDPGLGLRLIYFSYDVKMKEKGDIPEGYSVSREKKERFSLILESASTNQTSMYLCASLSWESNQPQHFGDGTRLSIL.